Shown below are 4 T cell receptor beta chains from a single sample sequenced in a study of T cells after yellow fever vaccination. In TCRdb, the 5' RACE reads were re-called with MiXCR into one record per CDR3 protein. The table lists some 110,000 distinct CDR3 sequences, 5.5% to 8% of them singletons. Material: CD4+ T cells sorted from PBMCs, obtained 35 to 50 days after the first yellow fever vaccination. These TCRs come from a man aged 18 to 29 who received the YFV17D yellow fever vaccine.

This clonotype appeared a few times. V gene TRBV7-3 combines with J gene TRBJ2-6; 8 bases fit TRBD1. The V gene end was trimmed by 8 bases and the J gene end by 2 bases; junction bases not matched to a gene: 11. Germline V gives CDR1 SGHTA, CDR2 FQGTGA. The CDR3 totals 17 residues. As DNA, the CDR3 is TGTGCCAGCGGACTCCCGGGACAGGCCACTGGGGCCAACGTCCTGACTTTC. It codes for CASGLPGQATGANVLTF.

This clonotype occurred many times. This chain joins TRBV2 and TRBJ2-1; D tentatively reads TRBD1 or TRBD2 (5 bases each). The CDR3 has 15 amino acids. Deletions cut 8 bases from V and 0 bases from J, with 14 bases between. Germline CDR1 SNHLY, CDR2 FYNNEI. The DNA for the CDR3 is TGTGCCAGCTCCCCCCGGGGCGGCTCCTACAATGAGCAGTTCTTC. It codes for CASSPRGGSYNEQFF.

This clonotype was counted many times. The chain uses TRBV6-5 and TRBJ1-6; 8 nucleotides match TRBD1. The germline CDR1 and CDR2 sequences are MNHEY and SVGAGI. This CDR3 contains 16 residues. Trimming cost V 6 bases and J 2 bases; bases outside gene matches: 6. CDR3 protein: CASRSAGGPYNSPLHF. CDR3 sequence (DNA): TGTGCCAGCAGATCGGCAGGGGGCCCCTATAATTCACCCCTCCACTTT.

This clonotype was detected many times. This chain connects TRBV12-3 or TRBV12-4 to TRBJ2-3, with 9 bases lining up with TRBD2. CDR3 size: 15 residues. Trimming removed 6 bases from V and 0 bases from J; junction bases left unmatched: 4. This CDR3 is CASSWSGGSTDTQYF. The DNA for the CDR3 is TGTGCCAGCAGCTGGAGCGGGGGGAGCACAGATACGCAGTATTTT.